The rows below give T cell receptor beta chains drawn from one sample of a study of T cell responses to AZD1222 COVID-19 vaccine. Sequenced by immunoSEQ multiplex PCR; TCRdb stores in-frame clones only, minus some. The sample includes some 50,000 clones, more than 60% seen only once; the top ten take 20% to 25%. The input for sequencing was peripheral blood, taken on day 0 of MenACWY control vaccination. These receptors were collected from an adult in good health. Each CDR3 is given with its conserved first and last residue. Fields, in order: D gene, J gene, clone size, V gene, CDR3 DNA, CDR3 protein. A D gene is named only where the DNA matches it firmly. Rows give clone size only sometimes, using once, few, many, or a class for an expanded clone.

TRBD2 TRBJ2-2 . TRBV4-2 TGTGCCAGCAGCCCGCAGGCGGGAGGGCCGGAAAATTTCTGG CASSPQAGGPENFW
. TRBJ1-1 . TRBV12-5 TGTGCTAGTGGTTTGGTAACGCAGAGAGGGGGAAGGCGGACTGAAGCTTTCTTT CASGLVTQRGGRRTEAFF
TRBD1 TRBJ2-2 . TRBV5-1 TGCGCCAGCAGCTACAGAAGCCGACAGGGGGCGAACACCGGGGAGCTGTTTTTT CASSYRSRQGANTGELFF
. TRBJ2-1 . TRBV6-5 TGTGCCAGCGACGGAATCTACTCCTACAATGAGCAGTTCTTC CASDGIYSYNEQFF
. TRBJ1-4 . TRBV30 TGTGCCTGGACCCCCGGGCCCCGAAACGAAAAACTGTTTTTT CAWTPGPRNEKLFF
TRBD2 TRBJ2-5 . TRBV7-9 TGTGCCAGCAGCTTGGGGGGGTTTGTAGAGACCCAGTACTTC CASSLGGFVETQYF
. TRBJ1-1 . TRBV4-1 TGCGCCAGCAGCCAAGCCCCGATCAGGGGCGCTGAAGCTTTCTTT CASSQAPIRGAEAFF
. TRBJ2-7 few TRBV28 TGTGCCAGCAGTCCGTTACCCCTATGGGGGAGTTACGAGCAGTACTTC CASSPLPLWGSYEQYF
TRBD1 TRBJ2-5 . TRBV9 TGTGCCAGCAGCGTGGGGACAGGGGTACAAGAGACCCAGTACTTC CASSVGTGVQETQYF
. TRBJ1-1 few TRBV3-1/TRBV3-2 TGTGCCAGCAGCTACAGGGCGAAGAACACTGAAGCTTTCTTT CASSYRAKNTEAFF
. TRBJ1-2 . TRBV5-4 TGTGCCAGCAGCTTGACAGGGATCTCCTCTGGCTACACCTTC CASSLTGISSGYTF
TRBD1 TRBJ2-4 . TRBV18 TGTGCCAGCTCGCTATACAGGGGTGAAAACATTCAGTACTTC CASSLYRGENIQYF
TRBD2 TRBJ2-1 . TRBV19 TGTGCCAGTAGTATGGCACTAGCGGGCTTTTTAAGCTCCTACAATGAGCAGTTCTTC CASSMALAGFLSSYNEQFF
. TRBJ1-1 . TRBV19 TGTGCCAGTAGTACAAGGCTCATGAACACTGAAGCTTTCTTT CASSTRLMNTEAFF
. TRBJ2-2 medium-sized TRBV3-1/TRBV3-2 TGTGCCCGCAGCTCCGGGGCGGGGGCGGGCGGGGAGCTGTTTTTT CARSSGAGAGGELFF
. TRBJ1-4 . TRBV7-9 TGTGCCAGCAGCTTAGGGACAGCCTCAACTAATGAAAAACTGTTTTTT CASSLGTASTNEKLFF
. TRBJ2-7 . TRBV7-9 TGTGCCAGCAGTTATGACAGGTACTACGAGCAGTACTTC CASSYDRYYEQYF
. TRBJ2-6 few TRBV5-5 TGTGCCAGCAGCTTGAGTGGGGCTGGGGCCAACGTCCTGACTTTC CASSLSGAGANVLTF
. TRBJ1-3 few TRBV18 TGTGCCAGCTCACCCCAGAACTCTGGAAACACCATATATTTT CASSPQNSGNTIYF
. TRBJ1-6 few TRBV7-9 TGTGCCAGCAGCTTAGCGGGGCAGGGAGGTTCACCCCTCCACTTT CASSLAGQGGSPLHF
. TRBJ2-3 . TRBV19 TGTGCCAGTAGTAAACGGGGCGTCAGTGATACGCAGTATTTT CASSKRGVSDTQYF
. TRBJ2-2 . TRBV4-1 TGCGCCAGCAGCCAAGAGTGGAGGTACACCGGGGAGCTGTTTTTT CASSQEWRYTGELFF
. TRBJ2-5 . TRBV5-4 TGTGCCAGCAGCTTTCCAGGGCAGGGGTCCCCAGAGACCCAGTACTTC CASSFPGQGSPETQYF
. TRBJ2-7 . TRBV15 TGTGCCACCAGCAGAGATCGCCAAAACAGCTACGAGCAGTACTTC CATSRDRQNSYEQYF
TRBD2 TRBJ2-5 . TRBV9 TGTGCCAGCAGCCCGGGGACTAGCGGCGAGACCCAGTACTTC CASSPGTSGETQYF
. TRBJ1-4 . TRBV7-9 TGTGCCAGCAGCTCCCGAGGGGAGGGACGTGAAAAACTGTTTTTT CASSSRGEGREKLFF
TRBD1 TRBJ1-2 . TRBV10-2 TGCGCCAGCACCGACAGGGGGCGCGACTATGGCTACACCTTC CASTDRGRDYGYTF
. TRBJ1-1 . TRBV7-9 TGTGCCAGCAGCCGCGAGGCGACAGCTTTCTTT CASSREATAFF
TRBD1 TRBJ2-4 . TRBV7-3 TGTGCCAGCAGCTTAATTACAATTGGGACAGGGGGAAAAAACATTCAGTACTTC CASSLITIGTGGKNIQYF
. TRBJ1-1 . TRBV12-3/TRBV12-4 TGTGCCAGCAGTAGGGGTGTGAACACTGAAGCTTTCTTT CASSRGVNTEAFF
. TRBJ2-7 . TRBV7-8 TGTGCCAGCAGCTTTTGGGGGGATTCCTACGAGCAGTACTTC CASSFWGDSYEQYF
TRBD2 TRBJ2-6 . TRBV14 TGTGCCAGCCGAAAGACTAGCGCGAACTCTGGGGCCAACGTCCTGACTTTC CASRKTSANSGANVLTF
TRBD1 TRBJ1-2 . TRBV5-1 TGCGCCAGCAGCGACCGGGACAGAGCTAACTATGGCTACACCTTC CASSDRDRANYGYTF
. TRBJ1-1 . TRBV2 TGTGCCAGCGGGGCAGAATTGAACACTGAAGCTTTCTTT CASGAELNTEAFF
TRBD2 TRBJ2-1 . TRBV10-3 TGTGCCATCAGAGAAGGGACTAGCGGGAAGAATGAGCAGTTCTTC CAIREGTSGKNEQFF
. TRBJ2-1 . TRBV11-3 TGTGCCAGCAGCTTAAGGCAGGGGAGAGGATACAATGAGCAGTTCTTC CASSLRQGRGYNEQFF
. TRBJ1-2 . TRBV27 TGTGCCAGCGGCGGGGGCAGGATCACGTCGTATGGGGGCTACACCTTC CASGGGRITSYGGYTF
. TRBJ1-4 . TRBV5-5 TGTGCCAGCAGCGGGGGTGGGACGGATGAAAAACTGTTTTTT CASSGGGTDEKLFF
. TRBJ1-3 . TRBV25-1 TGTGCCAGCAGTGTAGGGGCCGGAAACACCATATATTTT CASSVGAGNTIYF
. TRBJ1-3 . TRBV12-3/TRBV12-4 TGTGCCAGCAGTTTAGTCAAGGGGACCATATATTTT CASSLVKGTIYF
TRBD2 TRBJ2-2 once TRBV10-3 TGTGCCATCAGTCTGGGACTAGCGGGAGGTAGGACCGGGGAGCTGTTTTTT CAISLGLAGGRTGELFF
. TRBJ1-2 few TRBV2 TGTGCCAGCAGTCTACAGGCTTCCTATGGCTACACCTTC CASSLQASYGYTF
. TRBJ1-2 . TRBV11-2 TGTGCCAGCAGCTCCTCACACTATGGCTACACCTTC CASSSSHYGYTF
. TRBJ2-3 . TRBV25-1 TGTGCCAGCACCCCCCGGTACACAGATACGCAGTATTTT CASTPRYTDTQYF
TRBD2 TRBJ2-3 few TRBV9 TGTGCCACCGGGAGGGGCGGGAGAGCAGATACGCAGTATTTT CATGRGGRADTQYF
. TRBJ2-4 few TRBV30 TGTGCTTACGGACGAGGGTTTACAGGGAGCAAAAACATTCAGTACTTC CAYGRGFTGSKNIQYF
TRBD1 TRBJ1-1 . TRBV7-4 TGTGCCAGCAGCCCCCCGACAGGGGGAGGCACTGAAGCTTTCTTT CASSPPTGGGTEAFF
TRBD2 TRBJ2-1 once TRBV30 TGTGCCTGGAAGCGGGAAAAAGAGCAGTTCTTC CAWKREKEQFF
. TRBJ1-6 few TRBV3-1/TRBV3-2 TGTGCCAGCAGCCAAGGTGCGCGGGCGGATAATTCACCCCTCCACTTT CASSQGARADNSPLHF